This TCR beta chain was sequenced for a study of T cell responses to AZD1222 COVID-19 vaccine. The wider study: Both about-4-week and about-12-week second-dose recipients were combined. The study, taken as a whole, reports: Repertoire sampling was restricted to post-peak T cell response timepoints.

This clone came up once. As yet, its antigen is unknown. The CDR3 spans 16 residues. Per germline, CDR1 SGHRS and CDR2 YFSETQ. The V segment lost 2 bases and the J segment 0 bases; nucleotides outside the gene matches: 2. Assay used: immunoSEQ multiplex PCR; TCRdb lists only in-frame clones, some missing. The sample contains under 140,000 clones, around 82% of which appear only once. This receptor was taken from an adult in good health. The rearrangement uses TRBV5-1 and TRBJ2-2; 9 bases match TRBD2. The sample here was peripheral blood, taken on day 0 of AZD1222 vaccination. As DNA, the CDR3 is TGCGCCAGCAGCTTTAGCGGGGGCGCGAACACCGGGGAGCTGTTTTTT. It is translated as CASSFSGGANTGELFF.